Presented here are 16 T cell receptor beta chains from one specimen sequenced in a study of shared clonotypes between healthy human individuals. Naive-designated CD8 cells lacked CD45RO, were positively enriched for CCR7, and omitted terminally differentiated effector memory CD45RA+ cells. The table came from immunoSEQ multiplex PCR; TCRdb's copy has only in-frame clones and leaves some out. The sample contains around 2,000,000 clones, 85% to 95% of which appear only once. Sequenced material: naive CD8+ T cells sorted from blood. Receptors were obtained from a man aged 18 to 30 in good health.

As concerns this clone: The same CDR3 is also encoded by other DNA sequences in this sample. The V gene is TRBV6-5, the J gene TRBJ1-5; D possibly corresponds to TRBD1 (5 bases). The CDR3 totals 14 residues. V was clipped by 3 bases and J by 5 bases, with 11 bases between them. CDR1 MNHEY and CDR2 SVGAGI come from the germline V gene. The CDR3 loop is CASSYSGWDQPQHF. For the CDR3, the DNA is TGTGCCAGCAGTTATTCAGGGTGGGATCAGCCCCAGCATTTT.

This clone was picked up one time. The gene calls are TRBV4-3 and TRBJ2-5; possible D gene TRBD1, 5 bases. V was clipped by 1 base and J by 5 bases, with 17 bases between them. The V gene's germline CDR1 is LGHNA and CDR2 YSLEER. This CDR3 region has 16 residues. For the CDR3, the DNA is TGCGCCAGCAGCCAAGTCACAGGAAGTCACGGCGAGACCCAGTACTTC. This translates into CASSQVTGSHGETQYF.

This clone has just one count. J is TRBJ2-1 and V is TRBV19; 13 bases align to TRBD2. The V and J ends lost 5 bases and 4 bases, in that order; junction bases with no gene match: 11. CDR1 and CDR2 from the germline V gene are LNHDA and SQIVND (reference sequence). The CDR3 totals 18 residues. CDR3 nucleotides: TGTGCCAGTAGTCCCCGCCCGGGACTAGCGGGGATTTACAATGAGCAGTTCTTC. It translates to CASSPRPGLAGIYNEQFF.

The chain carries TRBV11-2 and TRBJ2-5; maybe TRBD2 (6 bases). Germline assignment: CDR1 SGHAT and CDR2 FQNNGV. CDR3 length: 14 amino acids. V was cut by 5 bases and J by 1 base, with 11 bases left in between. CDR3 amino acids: CASSGGTLQETQYF. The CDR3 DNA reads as TGTGCCAGCAGCGGCGGGACTCTCCAAGAGACCCAGTACTTC.

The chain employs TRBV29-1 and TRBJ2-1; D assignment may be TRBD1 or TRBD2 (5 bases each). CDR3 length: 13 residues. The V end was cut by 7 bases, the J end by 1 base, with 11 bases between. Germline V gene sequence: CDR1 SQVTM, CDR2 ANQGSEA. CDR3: CSGSGTSYNEQFF. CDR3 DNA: TGCAGCGGGTCCGGGACGTCCTACAATGAGCAGTTCTTC.

The CDR3 here is CASSIGTYEQYF. CDR3 in DNA: TGTGCCAGCAGCATAGGGACCTACGAGCAGTACTTC. This chain joins TRBV11-2 and TRBJ2-7; D gene uncertain. The CDR3 is 12 amino acids. Per germline, CDR1 SGHAT and CDR2 FQNNGV. V was shortened by 5 bases and J by 2 bases, with 7 bases between the two germline ends.

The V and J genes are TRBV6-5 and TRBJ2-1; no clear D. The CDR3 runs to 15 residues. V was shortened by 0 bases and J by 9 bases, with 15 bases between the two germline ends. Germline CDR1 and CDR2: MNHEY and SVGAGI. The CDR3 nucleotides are TGTGCCAGCAGTTACTCGACAAACTTGCGGAGTGAGCAGTTCTTC. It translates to CASSYSTNLRSEQFF.

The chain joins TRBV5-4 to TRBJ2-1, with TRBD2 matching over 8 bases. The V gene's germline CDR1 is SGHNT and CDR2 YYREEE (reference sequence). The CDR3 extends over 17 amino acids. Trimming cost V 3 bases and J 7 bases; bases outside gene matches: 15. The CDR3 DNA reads TGTGCCAGCAGCTCTTTTTCGGGGGGGCTAGTTTCGAATGAGCAGTTCTTC. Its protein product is CASSSFSGGLVSNEQFF.

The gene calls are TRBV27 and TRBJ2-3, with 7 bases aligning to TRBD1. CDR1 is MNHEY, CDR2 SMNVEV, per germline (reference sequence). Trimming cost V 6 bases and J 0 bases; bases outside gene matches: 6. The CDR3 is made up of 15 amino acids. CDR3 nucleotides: TGTGCCAGCAGCTGGGGGACAGAGAGCACAGATACGCAGTATTTT. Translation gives CASSWGTESTDTQYF.

For the CDR3, the DNA is TGTGCCAGCACCCCGTCGAGGGGGTCGAGGACAGATACGCAGTATTTT. It is translated as CASTPSRGSRTDTQYF. This sequence joins TRBV28 and TRBJ2-3; TRBD1 is a possible D gene (6 bases). V was pared by 7 bases and J by 3 bases, with 20 bases between. Germline values: CDR1 MDHEN, CDR2 SYDVKM. CDR3 length: 16 amino acids.

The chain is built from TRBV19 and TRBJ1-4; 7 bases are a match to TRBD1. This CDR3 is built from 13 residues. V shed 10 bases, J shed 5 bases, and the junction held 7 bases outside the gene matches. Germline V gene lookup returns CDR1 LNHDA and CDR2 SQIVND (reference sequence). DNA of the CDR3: TGTGCCACCGAGGACAGGTTAAATGAAAAACTGTTTTTT. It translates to CATEDRLNEKLFF. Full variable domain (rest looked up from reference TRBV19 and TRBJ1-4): DGGITQSPKYLFRKEGQNVTLSCEQNLNHDAMYWYRQDPGQGLRLIYYSQIVNDFQKGDIAEGYSVSREKKESFPLTVTSAQKNPTAFYLCATEDRLNEKLFFGSGTQLSVL.

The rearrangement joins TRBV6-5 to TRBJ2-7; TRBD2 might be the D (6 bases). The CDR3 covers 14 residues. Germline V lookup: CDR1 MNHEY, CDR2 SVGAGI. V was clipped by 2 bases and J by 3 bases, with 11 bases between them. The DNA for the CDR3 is TGTGCCAGCAGTTACAATGGGGGACTCTACGAGCAGTACTTC. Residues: CASSYNGGLYEQYF.

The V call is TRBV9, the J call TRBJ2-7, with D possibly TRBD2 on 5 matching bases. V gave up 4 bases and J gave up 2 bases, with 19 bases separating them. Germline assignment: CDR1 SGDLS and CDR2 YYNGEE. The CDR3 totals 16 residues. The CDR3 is CASSLHRGSATYEQYF. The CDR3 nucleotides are TGTGCCAGCAGCCTCCATCGGGGTAGTGCGACCTACGAGCAGTACTTC.

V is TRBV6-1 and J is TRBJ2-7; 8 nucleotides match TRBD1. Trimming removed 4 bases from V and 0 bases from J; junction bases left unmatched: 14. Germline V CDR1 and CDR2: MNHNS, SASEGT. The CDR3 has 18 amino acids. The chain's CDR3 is CASSGSLSGTGLSYEQYF. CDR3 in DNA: TGTGCCAGCAGTGGCAGTCTATCCGGGACAGGCCTCTCCTACGAGCAGTACTTC.

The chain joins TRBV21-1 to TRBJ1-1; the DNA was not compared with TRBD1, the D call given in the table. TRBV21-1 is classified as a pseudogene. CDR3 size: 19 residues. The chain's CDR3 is CASSKTILIPGQGDTEAFF. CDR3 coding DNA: TGTGCCAGCAGCAAAACAATCCTGATCCCGGGACAGGGGGACACTGAAGCTTTCTTT.

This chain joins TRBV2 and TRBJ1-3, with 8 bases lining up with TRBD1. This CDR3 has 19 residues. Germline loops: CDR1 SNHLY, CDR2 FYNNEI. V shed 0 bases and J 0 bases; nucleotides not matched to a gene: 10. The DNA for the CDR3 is TGTGCCAGCAGTGAAGCGCTCGGGGGACAGGTCCCCTCTGGAAACACCATATATTTT. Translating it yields CASSEALGGQVPSGNTIYF.